This TCR beta chain was obtained from a study of blood T cell repertoires in COVID-19. Study background: Sources were T cells, B-cell-depleted T cells, or PBMCs; the material itself was cDNA or gDNA.

Produced via immunoSEQ multiplex PCR; TCRdb's table is partial and in-frame only. The table shows under 250,000 clones, with around four fifths occurring only once. About this clone: At one end, the junction sequence differs from germline, possibly due to a read error.

The sample taken for sequencing was peripheral blood. This TCR was recovered from a woman in her sixties or seventies with active or convalescent COVID-19.

The CDR3 DNA reads as TGCGCCAGCCGCTTGCAGGGGCCAGACTCTGGAAACACCATATATTTT. Translating it yields CASRLQGPDSGNTIYF. This chain connects TRBV5-1 to TRBJ1-3, with a tentative D call TRBD1 (6 bases). The germline V gene encodes CDR1 SGHRS and CDR2 YFSETQ. The length of the CDR3 is 16 residues.